These T cell receptor beta chains were read from a single sample in a study of beta chain features in type 1 diabetes. Libraries were prepared by immunoSEQ multiplex PCR; TCRdb keeps only in-frame clonotypes and omits some of them. Among approximately 600,000 clones listed, over 10% were seen once. What was sequenced was naive CD4+ T cells from blood. Every receptor here comes from a young man with type 1 diabetes. The CDR3 runs from the conserved cysteine through the conserved F or W. The order of the fields is V gene, J gene, D gene, CDR3 protein. A D gene is named only where the DNA matches it firmly.

>TRBV7-9|TRBJ1-2|-
CASSLGEAFGNGYTF
>TRBV19|TRBJ1-1|TRBD1
CASSFPSGGTRNTEAFF
>TRBV30|TRBJ2-5|-
CAWSYAGALRETQYF
>TRBV7-2|TRBJ2-2|-
CASSSRGIGELFF
>TRBV30|TRBJ2-5|TRBD1
CAWEQGAGKTQYF
>TRBV9|TRBJ1-6|TRBD1
CASSAWDRDSPLHF
>TRBV7-9|TRBJ2-5|-
CASSSRETQYF
>TRBV6-1|TRBJ1-2|TRBD1
CASELGQGIGGYTF
>TRBV19|TRBJ1-1|-
CASSFRDTDTEAFF
>TRBV9|TRBJ1-3|-
CASTATGSSSGNTIYF
>TRBV4-3|TRBJ1-6|TRBD1
CASSQDLIDRANSPLHF
>TRBV5-6|TRBJ1-1|-
CASSLPGTNTEAFF
>TRBV5-4|TRBJ2-3|TRBD1
CASSSLTGSMGTDTQYF
>TRBV30|TRBJ1-3|-
CAWSVQSGNTIYF
>TRBV14|TRBJ1-2|-
CASSQGRIPYGYTF
>TRBV2|TRBJ2-5|-
CASREQGGLIVETQYF
>TRBV5-4|TRBJ1-1|-
CASSSPGIAEAFF
>TRBV30|TRBJ1-4|-
CAWSSQPNEKLFF
>TRBV29-1|TRBJ1-1|-
CSVGVQENTEAFF
>TRBV7-9|TRBJ2-1|-
CASSLDGGPYNEQFF
>TRBV9|TRBJ2-1|-
CASSSRGRGDEQFF
>TRBV29-1|TRBJ1-2|TRBD1
CSVVVVGRGRVADGYTF
>TRBV4-3|TRBJ1-1|-
CASSQEFHSMNTEAFF
>TRBV9|TRBJ2-7|-
CASSVGGQSSYEQYF
>TRBV27|TRBJ2-3|TRBD1
CASSKGGTGGRDTQYF
>TRBV21-1|TRBJ2-7|-
CASSKVGPGGKDEQYF
>TRBV11-2|TRBJ2-7|TRBD1
CASSFSPRTGGEDEQYF
>TRBV5-1|TRBJ1-4|TRBD1
CASSSRTGGNEKLFF
>TRBV28|TRBJ2-2|-
CASSQANTGELFF
>TRBV5-1|TRBJ2-5|TRBD2
CASSSGGAGSGGRAETQYF
>TRBV5-1|TRBJ2-5|TRBD2
CASSRGLARETQYF
>TRBV5-4|TRBJ2-7|TRBD1
CASSGRGQGNSEQYF
>TRBV11-2|TRBJ1-5|-
CASSLSGGAIGQPQHF
>TRBV9|TRBJ1-1|TRBD1
CASSVTGGAGTEAFF
>TRBV7-2|TRBJ1-2|-
CASSPNYGEGYTF
>TRBV7-9|TRBJ2-1|-
CASSLPQGRNEQFF
>TRBV13|TRBJ2-1|-
CASSLDSLRPYNEQFF
>TRBV25-1|TRBJ1-5|-
CASSKSGGNQPQHF